This T cell receptor (beta chain) was profiled in a study of Ad26.COV2.S vaccination and SARS-CoV-2 variants. Across the whole study: It was the COV1001 Ad26.COV2.S trial arm that included the donor. Study-level results: Measurements of TCR breadth and depth may have given underestimates of the total T cell responses.

On this clone: Its antigen is undetermined. Other DNA sequences in this specimen translate into the identical CDR3.

Treatment denoted: approximately 18 received Ad26.COV2.S at low or high dose, single or two shots; 5 received placebo; per-sample allocation not given. Sampling was performed 63 days after the first vaccine or placebo injection. This adult donor, from Boston, was 18-55 years old. Data came from immunoSEQ multiplex PCR; TCRdb stores just in-frame clones and leaves some out. Of about 250,000 clones in the sample, roughly 86% are singletons; the top ten hold approximately 3.4%. There are 13 residues in the CDR3. Trimming cost V 4 bases and J 2 bases, with 9 bases left between them. CDR1 is SGHDT and CDR2 is YYEEEE in the germline V gene.

This receptor was obtained from a person between 18 and 65 years old who received the Ad26.COV2.S COVID-19 vaccine or a placebo. The source material was peripheral blood, sampled in a trial of Ad26.COV2.S vaccine versus placebo. The chain has TRBV5-6 and TRBJ1-2, with a possible D match to TRBD1 (6 bases). CDR3 in DNA: TGTGCCAGCAGCCTCCAGGGGAACTATGGCTACACCTTC. Translated: CASSLQGNYGYTF.